The 28 T cell receptor beta chains below all came from one sample that was sequenced in a study of vaccination effects on CD4 cells after COVID-19. The table came from immunoSEQ multiplex PCR; TCRdb's copy has only in-frame clones and leaves some out. The table has 25,000 to 35,000 clones, approximately 70% seen once; the top ten hold roughly 14%. For these TCRs, the target antigens are not known. With the ViraFEST assay, the study expanded antigen-specific CD4+ T cells using viral peptide pools, then sequenced them. Cells that had been cultured for approximately ten days were the source of isolated CD4+ T cells. Each participant received a vaccine that was either BNT162b2 or mRNA-1273, given as two doses. The sample was CD4+ T cells from PBMCs cultured with HCoV-229E spike peptides, taken after COVID-19 vaccination. The receptors stem from a human donor who received a COVID-19 vaccine.

The chain combines TRBV5-8 with TRBJ2-1, with 7 bases matching TRBD2. Trimming cost V 0 bases and J 2 bases; bases outside gene matches: 5. Per germline, CDR1 SGHTS and CDR2 YDEGEE. The CDR3 loop spans 16 amino acids. The CDR3 DNA reads TGTGCCAGCAGCTTGGTCGCCCTAGCGGCCTACAATGAGCAGTTCTTC. Translated, it gives CASSLVALAAYNEQFF. Full variable domain (outside the CDR3, taken from reference TRBV5-8 and TRBJ2-1): EAGVTQSPTHLIKTRGQQATLRCSPISGHTSVYWYQQALGLGLQFLLWYDEGEERNRGNFPPRFSGRQFPNYSSELNVNALELEDSALYLCASSLVALAAYNEQFFGPGTRLTVL.

The chain recombines TRBV5-1 with TRBJ2-1, with TRBD2 matching 7 bases. J was trimmed by 1 base and V by 2 bases; bases with no gene match: 3. This CDR3 has 15 amino acids. Germline CDR1 SGHRS, CDR2 YFSETQ. The CDR3 bases are TGCGCCAGCAGCTTAGGGGACTATTCCTACAATGAGCAGTTCTTC. Protein product: CASSLGDYSYNEQFF.

In this sample, this clone turned up a few times. V and J are TRBV4-1 and TRBJ2-7; 7 bases line up with TRBD2. V lost 5 bases, J lost 5 bases, and 9 bases stayed unmatched. The CDR3 is 14 residues long. Germline CDR1 reads MGHRA; CDR2 reads YSYEKL. CDR3 nucleotide sequence: TGCGCCAGCAGCTACCGGACGGCGGGGGACGAGCAGTACTTC. It specifies CASSYRTAGDEQYF.

The chain combines TRBV25-1 with TRBJ2-3; D gene unclear. Germline CDR1 and CDR2: MGHDK and SYGVNS. V lost 5 bases, J lost 8 bases, and 14 bases lay in between. The CDR3 totals 13 residues. CDR3 protein: CASSTPASITQYF. CDR3 DNA sequence: TGTGCCAGCAGTACCCCGGCCTCTATTACGCAGTATTTT.

The chain has TRBV5-1 and TRBJ1-2, with 8 bases aligning to TRBD1. The CDR3 is 14 amino acids. Germline V gene lookup returns CDR1 SGHRS and CDR2 YFSETQ. V gave up 5 bases and J gave up 3 bases; unmatched junction bases: 6. CDR3: CASSKDRADYGYTF. The CDR3, as DNA: TGCGCCAGCAGTAAGGACAGGGCGGACTATGGCTACACCTTC.

J is TRBJ1-5 and V is TRBV7-2; D unclear. CDR1 is SGHTA and CDR2 is FQGNSA in the germline V gene. This CDR3 is built from 14 residues. V was cut by 1 base and J by 6 bases, with 10 bases left in between. CDR3 residues: CASSLGPIGQPQHF. The CDR3 nucleotides are TGTGCCAGCAGCTTAGGTCCTATTGGTCAGCCCCAGCATTTT. Full variable domain (rest looked up from reference TRBV7-2 and TRBJ1-5): GAGVSQSPSNKVTEKGKDVELRCDPISGHTALYWYRQSLGQGLEFLIYFQGNSAPDKSGLPSDRFSAERTGGSVSTLTIQRTQQEDSAVYLCASSLGPIGQPQHFGDGTRLSIL.

The chain carries TRBV18 and TRBJ2-7; TRBD2 might be the D (6 bases). Germline loops: CDR1 KGHSH, CDR2 LQKENI. Between the trimmed V and J ends, which lost 5 bases and 3 bases, there was a span of 14 bases. The CDR3 length is 14 residues. CDR3 sequence: CASSEQSGYYEQYF. As DNA, the CDR3 is TGTGCCAGCTCAGAGCAGAGCGGGTACTACGAGCAGTACTTC.

This clone was counted only a few times. The chain has TRBV5-8 and TRBJ2-1; D is possibly TRBD2 (6 bases). The CDR3 runs to 16 residues. Between the trimmed V and J ends, which lost 4 bases and 3 bases, there was a span of 17 bases. The germline gives CDR1 SGHTS, CDR2 YDEGEE. The CDR3 loop is CASSPTGTYLYNEQFF. CDR3 in DNA: TGTGCCAGCAGCCCTACGGGGACTTACCTCTACAATGAGCAGTTCTTC.

The V and J genes are TRBV30 and TRBJ1-2; perhaps TRBD1 as D (6 bases). Per germline, CDR1 GTSNPN and CDR2 SVGIG (reference sequence). The CDR3 consists of 13 residues. Between the trimmed V and J ends, which lost 5 bases and 4 bases, there was a span of 14 bases. The CDR3 nucleotides are TGTGCCTGGTACAGGGAGGAGGGCTATGGCTACACCTTC. Amino acids: CAWYREEGYGYTF. Full variable domain (outside the CDR3, taken from reference TRBV30 and TRBJ1-2): SQTIHQWPATLVQPVGSPLSLECTVEGTSNPNLYWYRQAAGRGLQLLFYSVGIGQISSEVPQNLSASRPQDRQFILSSKKLLLSDSGFYLCAWYREEGYGYTFGSGTRLTVV.

The CDR3 sequence: CASSRQGANRRNTEAFF. CDR3 coding DNA: TGTGCCAGCAGCAGACAGGGGGCGAACCGCCGGAACACTGAAGCTTTCTTT. V gene TRBV3-1 (or the pseudogene TRBV3-2) combines with J gene TRBJ1-1; 10 nucleotides agree with TRBD1. V dropped 5 bases and J dropped 1; count of bases not matched to a gene: 10. This CDR3 is built from 17 residues. Germline V CDR1 and CDR2: LGHDT, YNNKEL (reference sequence).

The chain carries TRBV7-8 and TRBJ1-1; D is uncertain. V was shortened by 6 bases and J by 1 base, with 12 bases between the two germline ends. Germline V gives CDR1 SGHVS, CDR2 FQNEAQ. CDR3 length: 14 amino acids. DNA of the CDR3: TGTGCCAGCAGTTCGATCAGAGGGAACACTGAAGCTTTCTTT. Amino acid sequence: CASSSIRGNTEAFF.

With respect to this clone: The DNA is left out, because the CDR3 cannot be placed on it with certainty; the CDR3 is given as TCRdb lists it. The chain joins TRBV12-1 to TRBJ2-7; the table names TRBD1, a call not compared with the DNA. TRBV12-1 is tagged as a pseudogene. The CDR3 comprises 14 residues, both ends counted. CDR3: CASSWGQGSYEQYF.

V is TRBV7-9 and J is TRBJ1-1; 11 bases agree with TRBD1. Germline V lookup: CDR1 SEHNR, CDR2 FQNEAQ (reference sequence). This CDR3 is 13 amino acids long. V shed 5 bases, J shed 9 bases, and the junction held 5 bases outside the gene matches. This chain's CDR3 is CASSQGQGVQAFF. The CDR3 nucleotides read TGTGCCAGCAGCCAGGGACAGGGGGTTCAAGCTTTCTTT.

This clone appeared a few times. The chain uses TRBV6-4 and TRBJ2-3, with 11 bases that match TRBD2. V lost 6 bases, J lost 2 bases, and 1 base stayed unmatched. CDR3 length: 14 residues. Germline CDR1 is MRHNA and CDR2 is SNTAGT. CDR3 protein: CASRLAGDTDTQYF. CDR3 DNA: TGTGCCAGCAGACTAGCGGGGGACACAGATACGCAGTATTTT.

DNA of the CDR3: TGTGCCAGCCAAAAAGACACCGTGAACACTGAAGCTTTCTTT. Residues: CASQKDTVNTEAFF. J is TRBJ1-1 and V is TRBV7-6; D ambiguous. Germline V gives CDR1 SGHVS, CDR2 FNYEAQ. CDR3 length: 14 residues. V was shortened by 8 bases and J by 0 bases, with 13 bases between the two germline ends.

V is TRBV6-5 and J is TRBJ2-7; possibly TRBD2 for D (6 bases). Germline values: CDR1 MNHEY, CDR2 SVGAGI. The V end was cut by 0 bases, the J end by 0 bases, with 9 bases between. The CDR3 consists of 15 residues. CDR3 sequence: CASSYSGSGSYEQYF. The CDR3, as DNA: TGTGCCAGCAGTTACTCTGGTAGCGGCTCCTACGAGCAGTACTTC.

This chain uses TRBV18 with TRBJ2-5; the D is unclear. V lost 2 bases to trimming and J lost 5 bases, with 9 bases between them. This CDR3 is 13 amino acids long. Germline CDR1 is KGHSH and CDR2 is LQKENI. The CDR3 protein is CASSPYTEETQYF. CDR3 sequence (DNA): TGTGCCAGCTCACCATATACTGAGGAGACCCAGTACTTC.

V and J are TRBV11-2 and TRBJ2-2, with D maybe TRBD1 (6 bases). The CDR3 totals 14 residues. CDR1 and CDR2 from the germline V gene are SGHAT and FQNNGV. The ends were cut back, 5 bases at V and 4 bases at J, with 11 bases in the middle. This chain's CDR3 is CASSASGVTGELFF. In DNA, the CDR3 is TGTGCCAGCAGCGCCTCAGGGGTCACCGGGGAGCTGTTTTTT. The entire variable domain, with the rest obtained from reference TRBV11-2 and TRBJ2-2, is as follows: EAGVAQSPRYKIIEKRQSVAFWCNPISGHATLYWYQQILGQGPKLLIQFQNNGVVDDSQLPKDRFSAERLKGVDSTLKIQPAKLEDSAVYLCASSASGVTGELFFGEGSRLTVL.

The chain has TRBV6-5 and TRBJ2-2; 7 bases align to TRBD2. The CDR3 totals 13 residues. The junction had 8 bases not matched to a gene; V was cut back by 9 bases and J by 7 bases. Germline CDR1 is MNHEY and CDR2 is SVGAGI. The CDR3 here is CASTRGVVGELFF. CDR3 sequence (DNA): TGTGCCAGTACTCGGGGGGTAGTCGGGGAGCTGTTTTTT.

J is TRBJ2-7 and V is TRBV5-1; 8 bases fit TRBD2. In germline, CDR1 is SGHRS, CDR2 YFSETQ. The CDR3 runs to 13 residues. The junction had 6 bases not matched to a gene; V was cut back by 6 bases and J by 4 bases. The CDR3 DNA follows: TGCGCCAGCATGGACAGCGGGAGTTACGAGCAGTACTTC. As protein: CASMDSGSYEQYF. Full variable domain (rest looked up from reference TRBV5-1 and TRBJ2-7): KAGVTQTPRYLIKTRGQQVTLSCSPISGHRSVSWYQQTPGQGLQFLFEYFSETQRNKGNFPGRFSGRQFSNSRSEMNVSTLELGDSALYLCASMDSGSYEQYFGPGTRLTVT.

CDR3 sequence reads: CASSLLRRGVIVRNQPQHF. CDR3 DNA: TGTGCCAGCAGTTTATTGAGGAGGGGCGTGATTGTGCGCAATCAGCCCCAGCATTTT. The rearrangement links TRBV28 to TRBJ1-5, with D possibly being TRBD1 (5 bases). V lost 1 base, J lost 2 bases, and 21 bases lay in between. There are 19 residues in the CDR3. CDR1 and CDR2 from the germline V gene are MDHEN and SYDVKM.

In its sample, this clone is medium-sized. This chain uses TRBV18 with TRBJ2-3; 12 nucleotides match TRBD1. CDR3 length equals 17 residues. J gave up 4 bases and V 6 bases, and 11 bases lay outside the gene matches. Germline CDR1 KGHSH, CDR2 LQKENI. The CDR3 reads CASSQLGGTGGPDTQYF. In DNA form, the CDR3 reads TGTGCCAGCTCGCAATTAGGCGGGACAGGGGGCCCAGATACGCAGTATTTT.

The gene calls are TRBV5-6 and TRBJ1-5; D unclear. CDR3 size: 16 residues. Germline CDR1 SGHDT, CDR2 YYEEEE. With 3 bases removed from V and 0 bases from J, the gap between germline ends came to 13 bases. The CDR3 nucleotides read TGTGCCAGCAGCTCCCACGGGTTTTATAGCAATCAGCCCCAGCATTTT. It yields the protein CASSSHGFYSNQPQHF.

This clone appeared once. The V gene is TRBV29-1, the J gene TRBJ2-3; 10 nucleotides align to TRBD2. Germline V CDR1 and CDR2: SQVTM, ANQGSEA. V dropped 2 bases and J dropped 5; count of bases not matched to a gene: 10. The CDR3 length is 16 residues. The CDR3 region has the DNA TGCAGCGTTGAAATCGGGGCTAGCGGGAGTATAGATACGCAGTATTTT. Residues: CSVEIGASGSIDTQYF.

V is TRBV4-1 and J is TRBJ2-3; 9 bases line up with TRBD2. Per the germline V gene, CDR1 is MGHRA and CDR2 is YSYEKL. The CDR3 has 17 residues. J gave up 3 bases and V 0 bases, and 7 bases lay outside the gene matches. The DNA of the CDR3 is TGCGCCAGCAGCCAAGATCGAGGCGGGAGGGGGACAGATACGCAGTATTTT. Protein product: CASSQDRGGRGTDTQYF.

The chain links TRBV2 to TRBJ2-3, with D unresolved. The V gene lost 9 bases and the J gene lost 4 bases, with 11 bases spanning the gap. Looked up from germline, CDR1 is SNHLY and CDR2 is FYNNEI. This CDR3 has 12 amino acids. In nucleotides, the CDR3 is TGTGCCAGTAGCCCTAGGTCAGATACGCAGTATTTT. It codes for CASSPRSDTQYF.

This chain links TRBV12-5 with TRBJ2-7, with 7 nucleotides matching TRBD1. V lost 6 bases to trimming and J lost 5 bases; unmatched junction nucleotides: 13. Germline V gene data show CDR1 as LGHNT and CDR2 as FRNRAP. This CDR3 is 15 amino acids long. CDR3 sequence (DNA): TGTGCTAGTGGGCCTACAACGGGACAGACGAACGAGCAGTACTTC. Translated, it gives CASGPTTGQTNEQYF.

Here the CDR3 DNA reads TGTGCCAGCAGCAGCGGACAGTACGACTACAATGAGCAGTTCTTC. Translation: CASSSGQYDYNEQFF. The chain uses TRBV5-4 and TRBJ2-1; possibly TRBD1 for D (6 bases). Germline V gene lookup returns CDR1 SGHNT and CDR2 YYREEE (reference sequence). The ends were cut back, 4 bases at V and 3 bases at J, with 14 bases in the middle. The CDR3 has 15 residues. Together with reference TRBV5-4 and TRBJ2-1, the CDR3 gives the full variable domain: ETGVTQSPTHLIKTRGQQVTLRCSSQSGHNTVSWYQQALGQGPQFIFQYYREEENGRGNFPPRFSGLQFPNYSSELNVNALELDDSALYLCASSSGQYDYNEQFFGPGTRLTVL.